These 26 T cell receptor beta chains came from one sample sequenced in a study of response to subunit inactivated influenza vaccine. TCRdb redid the calling of the RT-PCR reads with MiXCR, one entry per CDR3 protein. Of roughly 700,000 distinct CDR3 sequences in the sample, less than 20% were seen once. This specimen consisted of PBMCs from blood, obtained approximately 13 days after vaccination. The receptors derive from a man aged 50 to 59 who received an inactivated influenza vaccine.

At least ten counts were recorded for this clonotype. J is TRBJ2-1 and V is TRBV5-1, with D possibly matching TRBD2 (5 bases). The ends were cut back, 0 bases at V and 8 bases at J, with 15 bases in the middle. CDR3 size: 15 residues. CDR1 is SGHRS and CDR2 is YFSETQ in the germline V gene. This CDR3 reads CASSLENRGSDEQFF. The CDR3 DNA sequence: TGCGCCAGCAGCTTGGAAAATCGAGGGAGCGATGAGCAGTTCTTC.

The chain is built from TRBV24-1 and TRBJ2-1; no clear D. From germline, CDR1 is KGHDR and CDR2 SFDVKD. The CDR3 sequence is 15 residues long. Trimming took off 1 base at V and 9 bases at J, with 15 bases between the two ends. CDR3 loop: CATSDFGADRSEQFF. As DNA, the CDR3 is TGTGCCACCAGTGATTTTGGTGCGGACCGCTCTGAGCAGTTCTTC.

Ten or more counts support this clonotype. V and J are TRBV7-2 and TRBJ2-3; perhaps D is TRBD1 or TRBD2 (5 bases each). Trimming removed 2 bases from V and 2 bases from J, with 11 bases in between. The germline CDR1 and CDR2 sequences are SGHTA and FQGNSA. The CDR3 sequence is 15 residues long. The CDR3 reads CASSLWGSPTDTQYF. CDR3 sequence (DNA): TGTGCCAGCAGCTTATGGGGGAGTCCCACAGATACGCAGTATTTT.

This clonotype appeared a few times. The chain uses TRBV7-2 and TRBJ2-3, with 9 positions matching TRBD2. The J segment lost 4 bases and the V segment lost 3 bases, leaving 11 bases of the junction unmatched. The CDR3 length is 17 residues. The germline V gene has CDR1 SGHTA and CDR2 FQGNSA. The CDR3 here is CASSLSGLAGFADTQYF. The CDR3 bases are TGTGCCAGCAGCTTGTCGGGACTAGCCGGGTTTGCAGATACGCAGTATTTT.

The chain carries TRBV19 and TRBJ1-1; the match to TRBD1 covers 7 bases. Unmatched junction bases numbered 6, after V lost 7 bases and J lost 4 bases. The CDR3 has 13 residues. Germline CDR1 is LNHDA and CDR2 is SQIVND (reference sequence). Here the CDR3 reads CASILSGGTEAFF. In DNA, the CDR3 is TGTGCCAGTATCCTCTCAGGGGGCACTGAAGCTTTCTTT.

The J gene is TRBJ2-3, the V gene TRBV11-2; TRBD2 agrees at 8 bases. The V segment lost 8 bases and the J segment 2 bases; nucleotides outside the gene matches: 3. The CDR3 totals 13 residues. Germline V gene lookup returns CDR1 SGHAT and CDR2 FQNNGV. The CDR3 protein is CASERGNTDTQYF. The CDR3 DNA reads as TGTGCCAGCGAGCGGGGGAACACAGATACGCAGTATTTT. The full variable domain, rest sourced from reference TRBV11-2 and TRBJ2-3, is EAGVAQSPRYKIIEKRQSVAFWCNPISGHATLYWYQQILGQGPKLLIQFQNNGVVDDSQLPKDRFSAERLKGVDSTLKIQPAKLEDSAVYLCASERGNTDTQYFGPGTRLTVL.

This clonotype was observed a few times. The rearrangement uses TRBV5-1 and TRBJ2-3; 12 nucleotides align to TRBD2. The V and J ends lost 4 bases and 5 bases, in that order; junction bases with no gene match: 5. CDR3 size: 15 residues. Germline V lookup: CDR1 SGHRS, CDR2 YFSETQ. In DNA form, the CDR3 reads TGCGCCAGCAGCCTGAGACTAGCGGGGGAAGATACGCAGTATTTT. It specifies CASSLRLAGEDTQYF.

This clonotype was seen more than once but under ten times. The chain uses TRBV11-3 and TRBJ2-1; 9 bases are shared with TRBD1. The CDR3 sequence is 13 residues long. Trimming at V came to 5 bases and at J to 10 bases, leaving 6 bases not matched to a gene. Germline V gene data show CDR1 as SGHNT and CDR2 as YENEEA. CDR3 sequence: CASSGGQGREQFF. The CDR3 nucleotides are TGTGCCAGCAGCGGAGGACAGGGGAGAGAGCAGTTCTTC.

V is TRBV13 and J is TRBJ2-3; 9 nucleotides line up with TRBD2. There are 16 residues in the CDR3. Germline lookup yields CDR1 PRHDT and CDR2 FYEKMQ (reference sequence). Trimming cost V 4 bases and J 3 bases; bases outside gene matches: 8. The CDR3 loop is CASSSTKREATDTQYF. The CDR3 DNA follows: TGTGCCAGCAGCTCGACTAAGCGGGAGGCGACAGATACGCAGTATTTT. Drawing the rest from reference TRBV13 and TRBJ2-3, the complete variable domain is AAGVIQSPRHLIKEKRETATLKCYPIPRHDTVYWYQQGPGQDPQFLISFYEKMQSDKGSIPDRFSAQQFSDYHSELNMSSLELGDSALYFCASSSTKREATDTQYFGPGTRLTVL.

There are a few counts of this clonotype. J is TRBJ1-5 and V is TRBV12-3 or TRBV12-4; D remains ambiguous. The CDR3 spans 12 residues. V lost 10 bases and J lost 3, with 10 bases in between. CDR3: CATAADNQPQHF. CDR3 DNA sequence: TGTGCCACCGCGGCGGACAATCAGCCCCAGCATTTT.

The V and J genes are TRBV15 and TRBJ1-5; 9 nucleotides line up with TRBD1. With V trimmed by 0 bases and J by 2 bases, 14 bases remained unmatched. The CDR3 loop spans 20 amino acids. Germline values: CDR1 LNHNV, CDR2 YYDKDF (reference sequence). The CDR3 DNA reads TGTGCCACCAGCAGAGATTTGAGGGGACAGGGAATCCGCGGCAATCAGCCCCAGCATTTT. Amino acids: CATSRDLRGQGIRGNQPQHF.

This clonotype turned up a few times. The chain uses TRBV29-1 and TRBJ2-3; 7 nucleotides align to TRBD2. The CDR3 is made up of 14 amino acids. Germline V gene data show CDR1 as SQVTM and CDR2 as ANQGSEA. V trimming: 6 bases; J trimming: 0 bases; junction bases outside the gene matches: 6. In DNA, the CDR3 is TGCAGCGTGAAGCGGGACCAAAGCACAGATACGCAGTATTTT. Amino acid sequence: CSVKRDQSTDTQYF.

The genes are TRBV9 and TRBJ2-7, with 11 bases lining up with TRBD2. The CDR3 spans 15 residues. V lost 4 bases to trimming and J lost 4 bases; unmatched junction nucleotides: 7. Germline V gene data show CDR1 as SGDLS and CDR2 as YYNGEE. Here the CDR3 reads CASSQTTSGVYEQYF. CDR3 sequence (DNA): TGTGCCAGCAGCCAGACGACTAGCGGGGTGTACGAGCAGTACTTC.

This clonotype was seen more than once but under ten times. The J gene is TRBJ2-1, the V gene TRBV28, with 10 bases fitting TRBD2. V lost 4 bases to trimming and J lost 8 bases; unmatched junction nucleotides: 8. The CDR3 spans 15 residues. CDR1 is MDHEN and CDR2 is SYDVKM in the germline V gene. CDR3 bases: TGTGCCAGCAGTTCCGGACTAGCGGCCGGGGATGAGCAGTTCTTC. This sequence encodes CASSSGLAAGDEQFF.

This clonotype was detected only a few times. V usage is TRBV24-1 and J usage is TRBJ1-1; 7 nucleotides match TRBD1. After removal of 6 bases from V and 2 bases from J, the junction contained 2 bases not matched to a gene. CDR3 length equals 13 residues. Per germline, CDR1 KGHDR and CDR2 SFDVKD. CDR3 in amino acids: CATSNRGNTEAFF. The CDR3 nucleotides read TGTGCCACCAGTAACAGGGGTAACACTGAAGCTTTCTTT.

V gene TRBV5-1 combines with J gene TRBJ2-3; the match to TRBD2 covers 10 bases. Looked up from germline, CDR1 is SGHRS and CDR2 is YFSETQ. After removal of 2 bases from V and 5 bases from J, the junction contained 5 bases not matched to a gene. The CDR3 covers 15 residues. The CDR3 spells CASSFGAGGGDTQYF. In DNA, the CDR3 is TGCGCCAGCAGCTTCGGAGCGGGAGGGGGAGATACGCAGTATTTT.

This clonotype has more than one count but fewer than ten. The rearrangement joins TRBV20-1 to TRBJ1-6, with 8 positions matching TRBD1. V lost 5 bases to trimming and J lost 7 bases; unmatched junction nucleotides: 4. The CDR3 is 13 amino acids. Looked up from germline, CDR1 is DFQATT and CDR2 is SNEGSKA (reference sequence). CDR3 region: CSARTGRNSPLHF. For the CDR3, the DNA is TGCAGTGCTCGGACAGGGAGGAATTCACCCCTCCACTTT.

This clonotype has ten or more counts. The chain recombines TRBV6-5 with TRBJ2-6; TRBD1 aligns across 8 bases. The CDR3 runs 19 residues. The ends lost 0 bases at V and 0 bases at J; junction bases unmatched: 7. CDR1 MNHEY and CDR2 SVGAGI come from the germline V gene. CDR3 in amino acids: CASSYSGTGLLSGANVLTF. In DNA form, the CDR3 reads TGTGCCAGCAGTTACTCCGGGACAGGCCTTCTCTCTGGGGCCAACGTCCTGACTTTC.

This clonotype was recorded at least ten times. This chain joins TRBV12-3 or TRBV12-4 and TRBJ2-7; D is ambiguous. V lost 6 bases, J lost 7 bases, and 16 bases lay in between. This CDR3 contains 13 residues. This chain's CDR3 is CASSLTPLGEQYF. CDR3 DNA sequence: TGTGCCAGCAGCCTTACCCCTTTAGGGGAGCAGTACTTC.

The chain is built from TRBV10-3 and TRBJ2-3, with 13 positions matching TRBD2. In germline, CDR1 is ENHRY, CDR2 SYGVKD. V dropped 2 bases and J dropped 3; count of bases not matched to a gene: 2. There are 16 residues in the CDR3. The chain's CDR3 is CAISEEGLAGTDTQYF. DNA of the CDR3: TGTGCCATCAGTGAGGAGGGACTAGCGGGAACAGATACGCAGTATTTT.

This clonotype appeared a few times. The chain recombines TRBV28 with TRBJ1-2; D remains unclear. CDR1 and CDR2 from the germline V gene are MDHEN and SYDVKM. The ends were cut back, 6 bases at V and 7 bases at J, with 12 bases in the middle. CDR3 length: 12 amino acids. CDR3 sequence (DNA): TGTGCCAGCAGATCCCCCTTGAGTGGCTACACCTTC. This encodes CASRSPLSGYTF.

There are a few counts of this clonotype. The rearrangement joins TRBV5-1 to TRBJ2-5; 12 nucleotides match TRBD2. Unmatched junction bases numbered 15, after V lost 0 bases and J lost 3 bases. The germline V gene has CDR1 SGHRS and CDR2 YFSETQ. This CDR3 has 20 amino acids. DNA for the CDR3: TGCGCCAGCAGCTTGGGCCTTCGGCAGGTGACTAGCGGGAGAGAAGAGACCCAGTACTTC. Translated, it gives CASSLGLRQVTSGREETQYF.

The chain combines TRBV6-1 with TRBJ2-3; 8 nucleotides line up with TRBD1. This CDR3 comprises 14 residues. The germline V gene encodes CDR1 MNHNS and CDR2 SASEGT. Trimming cost V 6 bases and J 3 bases; bases outside gene matches: 5. The DNA of the CDR3 is TGTGCCAGCAGAGACAGGGGTATAACAGATACGCAGTATTTT. Translated: CASRDRGITDTQYF.

CDR3 residues: CASSPWREPPDTQYF. The CDR3 nucleotides read TGTGCCAGCTCACCCTGGCGGGAGCCGCCAGATACGCAGTATTTT. The genes are TRBV18 and TRBJ2-3; 7 nucleotides align to TRBD2. Unmatched junction bases numbered 7, after V lost 3 bases and J lost 4 bases. CDR3 length: 15 amino acids. Germline lookup yields CDR1 KGHSH and CDR2 LQKENI.

This chain connects TRBV6-1 to TRBJ2-7; 10 nucleotides agree with TRBD1. The CDR3 totals 15 residues. After removal of 5 bases from V and 5 bases from J, the junction contained 9 bases not matched to a gene. Looked up from germline, CDR1 is MNHNS and CDR2 is SASEGT. The chain's CDR3 is CASSQPGQGLHEQYF. The CDR3 coding sequence is TGTGCCAGCAGTCAACCGGGACAGGGGTTGCACGAGCAGTACTTC.

This clonotype was seen only a few times. This sequence joins TRBV7-2 and TRBJ2-1, with D uncertain. There are 16 residues in the CDR3. V lost 4 bases and J 7 bases, leaving 20 bases between the germline ends. The germline gives CDR1 SGHTA, CDR2 FQGNSA. The CDR3, as DNA: TGTGCCAGCAGCTCGTCCCGCTTAACAATAGGGAATGAGCAGTTCTTC. Translation: CASSSSRLTIGNEQFF.